This TCR beta chain came from a study of blood T cells in healthy people across ages. A J-beta primer mix and a sample-barcoded 5' primer were used in a second PCR of roughly 6 to 12 cycles. TCRdb re-analysed the 5' RACE reads in MiXCR, keeping a single row per CDR3 protein. The profile shows approximately 2,000,000 distinct CDR3 sequences, 39% of them singletons. The CDR3 consists of 16 residues. CDR1 is KGHDR and CDR2 is SFDVKD in the germline V gene. Trimming cost V 7 bases and J 0 bases; bases outside gene matches: 8. Sequencing input: blood. The V and J genes are TRBV24-1 and TRBJ1-5; 7 nucleotides line up with TRBD1. The TCR sequence derives from a human donor in good health. CDR3 loop: CATSPTGAYSNQPQHF. In DNA form, the CDR3 reads TGTGCCACCAGCCCAACAGGGGCCTATAGCAATCAGCCCCAGCATTTT.